This record concerns one TCR beta chain sequence. What it binds is not known. V was pared by 2 bases and J by 5 bases, with 13 bases between. CDR1 SNHLY and CDR2 FYNNEI come from the germline V gene. The CDR3 is 15 amino acids. With 60 Vbeta and 13 Jbeta primers, the PCR was carried out. Sequenced by immunoSEQ multiplex PCR; TCRdb stores in-frame clones only, minus some. The data contain roughly 160,000 clones, over 60% of them singletons. These data come from a study of cytomegalovirus exposure and HLA in healthy donors. Study observations and caveats: Being indistinguishable, some V segments were excluded, TRBV6-2 and TRBV6-3 among them.

This clonotype originated in a woman aged 25 to 39 in good health and CMV-seronegative. Sequenced material: PBMCs. This chain connects TRBV2 to TRBJ1-3; no firm D call. CDR3 sequence (DNA): TGTGCCAGCAGTGAAACACAAAACATCCGAAACACCATATATTTT. Its protein product is CASSETQNIRNTIYF.